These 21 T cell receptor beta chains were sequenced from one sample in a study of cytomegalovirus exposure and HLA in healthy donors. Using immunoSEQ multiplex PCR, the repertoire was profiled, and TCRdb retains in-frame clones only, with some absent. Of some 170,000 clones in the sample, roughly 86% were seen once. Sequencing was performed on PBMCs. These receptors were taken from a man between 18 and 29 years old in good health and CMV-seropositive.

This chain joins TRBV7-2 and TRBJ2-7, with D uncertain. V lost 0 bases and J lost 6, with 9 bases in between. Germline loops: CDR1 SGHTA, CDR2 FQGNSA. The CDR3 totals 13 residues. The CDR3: CASSLAFSGEQYF. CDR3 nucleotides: TGTGCCAGCAGCTTAGCCTTCTCGGGCGAGCAGTACTTC.

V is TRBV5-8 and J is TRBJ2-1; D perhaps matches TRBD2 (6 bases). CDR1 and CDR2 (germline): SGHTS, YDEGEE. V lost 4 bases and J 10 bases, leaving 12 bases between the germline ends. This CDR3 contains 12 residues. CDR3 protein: CASSTDAGEQFF. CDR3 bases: TGTGCCAGCAGCACCGACGCGGGAGAGCAGTTCTTC.

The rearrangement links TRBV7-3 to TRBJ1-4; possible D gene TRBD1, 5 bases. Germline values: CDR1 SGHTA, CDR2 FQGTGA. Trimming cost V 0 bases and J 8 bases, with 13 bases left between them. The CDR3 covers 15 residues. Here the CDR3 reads CASSLTPGRGEKLFF. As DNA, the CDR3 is TGTGCCAGCAGCTTAACTCCAGGGAGGGGCGAAAAACTGTTTTTT.

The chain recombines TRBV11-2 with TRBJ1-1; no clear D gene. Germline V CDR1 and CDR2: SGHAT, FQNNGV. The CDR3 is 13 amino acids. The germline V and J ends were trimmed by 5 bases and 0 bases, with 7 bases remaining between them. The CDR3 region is CASSHTVNTEAFF. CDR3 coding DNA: TGTGCCAGCAGCCATACAGTGAACACTGAAGCTTTCTTT.

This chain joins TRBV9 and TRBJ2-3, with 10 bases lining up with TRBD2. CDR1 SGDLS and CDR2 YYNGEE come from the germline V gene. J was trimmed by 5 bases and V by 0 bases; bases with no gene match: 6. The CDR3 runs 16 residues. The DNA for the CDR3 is TGTGCCAGCAGCGTAGCTCTAGCGGGAGAGCAAGATACGCAGTATTTT. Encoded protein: CASSVALAGEQDTQYF.

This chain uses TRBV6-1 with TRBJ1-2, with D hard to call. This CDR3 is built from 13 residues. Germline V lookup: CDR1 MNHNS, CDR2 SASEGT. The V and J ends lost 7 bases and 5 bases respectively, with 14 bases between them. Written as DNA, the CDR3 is TGTGCCAGCATGGAGTCATACTCGTATGGCTACACCTTC. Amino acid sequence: CASMESYSYGYTF.

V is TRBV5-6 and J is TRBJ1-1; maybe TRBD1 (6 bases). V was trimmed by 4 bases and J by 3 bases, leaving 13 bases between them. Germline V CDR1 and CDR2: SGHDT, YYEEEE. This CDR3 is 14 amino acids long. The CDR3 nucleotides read TGTGCCAGCAGCCCTGGACAGACCTACACTGAAGCTTTCTTT. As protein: CASSPGQTYTEAFF.

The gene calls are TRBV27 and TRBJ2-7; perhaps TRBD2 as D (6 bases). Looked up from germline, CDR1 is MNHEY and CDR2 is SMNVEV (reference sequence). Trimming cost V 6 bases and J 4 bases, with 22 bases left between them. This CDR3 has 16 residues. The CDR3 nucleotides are TGTGCCAGCAGAGACAGAGGTGGGGCGGGATTGTACGAGCAGTACTTC. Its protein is CASRDRGGAGLYEQYF.

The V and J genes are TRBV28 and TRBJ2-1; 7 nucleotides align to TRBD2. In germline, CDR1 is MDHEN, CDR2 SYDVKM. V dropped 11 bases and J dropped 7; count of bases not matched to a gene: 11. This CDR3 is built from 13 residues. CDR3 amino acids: CAGGAGARNEQFF. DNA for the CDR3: TGTGCCGGTGGGGCGGGAGCAAGGAATGAGCAGTTCTTC.

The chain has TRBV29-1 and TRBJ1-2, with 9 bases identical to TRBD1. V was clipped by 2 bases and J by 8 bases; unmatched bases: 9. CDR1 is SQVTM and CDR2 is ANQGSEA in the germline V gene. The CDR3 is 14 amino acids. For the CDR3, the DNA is TGCAGCGTTGAATGGACAGGGGCCTCCTTGGGCTACACCTTC. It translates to CSVEWTGASLGYTF.

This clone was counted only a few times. Here the CDR3 reads CASSSNGEGDQPQHF. As DNA, the CDR3 is TGTGCCAGCAGTTCAAATGGAGAGGGGGATCAGCCCCAGCATTTT. The chain employs TRBV6-6 and TRBJ1-5; weak D call: TRBD1 (6 bases). Trimming stripped 4 bases from V and 5 bases from J, with 15 bases between. The CDR3 is 15 amino acids. Germline V gene lookup returns CDR1 MNHNY and CDR2 SVGAGI (reference sequence).

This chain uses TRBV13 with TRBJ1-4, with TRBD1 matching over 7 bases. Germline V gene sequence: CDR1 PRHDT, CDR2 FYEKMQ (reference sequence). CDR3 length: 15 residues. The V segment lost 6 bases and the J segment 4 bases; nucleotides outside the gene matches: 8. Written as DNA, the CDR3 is TGTGCCAGCAGACGGGGACAGCTTATTAATGAAAAACTGTTTTTT. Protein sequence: CASRRGQLINEKLFF.

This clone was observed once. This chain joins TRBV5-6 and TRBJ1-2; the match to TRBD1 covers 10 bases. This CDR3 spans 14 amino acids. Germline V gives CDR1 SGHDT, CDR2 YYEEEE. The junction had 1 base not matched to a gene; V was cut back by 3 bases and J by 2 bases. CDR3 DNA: TGTGCCAGCAGCTCGACAGGGGGCAACTATGGCTACACCTTC. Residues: CASSSTGGNYGYTF.

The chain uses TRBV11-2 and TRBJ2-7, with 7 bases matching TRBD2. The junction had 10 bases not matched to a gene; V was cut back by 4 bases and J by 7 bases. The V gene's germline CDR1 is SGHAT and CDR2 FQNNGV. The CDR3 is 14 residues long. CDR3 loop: CASSWGGSGGEQYF. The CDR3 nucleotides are TGTGCCAGCAGCTGGGGCGGGAGTGGAGGAGAGCAGTACTTC. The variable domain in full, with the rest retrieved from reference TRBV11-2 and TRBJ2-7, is EAGVAQSPRYKIIEKRQSVAFWCNPISGHATLYWYQQILGQGPKLLIQFQNNGVVDDSQLPKDRFSAERLKGVDSTLKIQPAKLEDSAVYLCASSWGGSGGEQYFGPGTRLTVT.

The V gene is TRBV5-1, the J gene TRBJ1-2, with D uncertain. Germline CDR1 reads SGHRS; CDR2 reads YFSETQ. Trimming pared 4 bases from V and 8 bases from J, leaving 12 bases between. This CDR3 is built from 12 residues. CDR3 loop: CASSTGETGYTF. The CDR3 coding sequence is TGCGCCAGCAGCACCGGAGAAACCGGCTACACCTTC.

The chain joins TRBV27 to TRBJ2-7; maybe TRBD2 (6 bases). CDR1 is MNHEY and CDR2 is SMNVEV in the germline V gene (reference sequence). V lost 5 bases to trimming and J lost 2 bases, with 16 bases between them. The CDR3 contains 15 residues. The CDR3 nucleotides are TGTGCCAGCAGTACCCCCCGGGGGAGCCCCTACGAGCAGTACTTC. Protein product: CASSTPRGSPYEQYF.

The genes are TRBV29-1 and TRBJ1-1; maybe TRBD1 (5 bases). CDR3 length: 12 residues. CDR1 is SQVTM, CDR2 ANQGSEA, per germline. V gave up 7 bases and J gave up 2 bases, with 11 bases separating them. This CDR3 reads CSARGVNTEAFF. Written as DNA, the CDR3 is TGCAGCGCCCGGGGGGTAAACACTGAAGCTTTCTTT.

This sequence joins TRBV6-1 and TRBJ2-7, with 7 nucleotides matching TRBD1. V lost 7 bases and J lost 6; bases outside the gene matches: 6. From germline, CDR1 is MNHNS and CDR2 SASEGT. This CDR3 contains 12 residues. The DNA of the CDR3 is TGTGCCAGCATATCAGGGGGAACCGAGCAGTACTTC. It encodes CASISGGTEQYF.

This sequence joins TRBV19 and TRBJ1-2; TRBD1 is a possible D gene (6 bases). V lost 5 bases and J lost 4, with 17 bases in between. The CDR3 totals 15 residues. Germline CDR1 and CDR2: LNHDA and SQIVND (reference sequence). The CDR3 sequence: CASSLQGSLSYGYTF. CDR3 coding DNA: TGTGCCAGTAGTCTTCAGGGGTCGTTAAGCTATGGCTACACCTTC.

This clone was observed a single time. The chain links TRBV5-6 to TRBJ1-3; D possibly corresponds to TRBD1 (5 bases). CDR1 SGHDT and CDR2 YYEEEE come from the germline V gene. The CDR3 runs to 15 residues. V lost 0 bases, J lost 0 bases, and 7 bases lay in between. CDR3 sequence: CASSLGQRSGNTIYF. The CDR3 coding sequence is TGTGCCAGCAGCTTGGGACAGCGCTCTGGAAACACCATATATTTT.

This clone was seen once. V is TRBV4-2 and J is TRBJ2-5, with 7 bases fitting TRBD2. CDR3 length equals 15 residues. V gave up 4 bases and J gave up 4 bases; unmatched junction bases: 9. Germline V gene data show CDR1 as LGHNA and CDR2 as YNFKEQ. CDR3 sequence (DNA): TGTGCCAGCAGCCCCCCCCAGGGAGGGGCAGAGACCCAGTACTTC. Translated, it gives CASSPPQGGAETQYF.